The text below deals with one T cell receptor (beta chain). As yet, its antigen is unknown. This specimen belongs to a study of T cells after yellow fever vaccination. Trimming left V 11 bases short and J 0 bases short, with 17 bases between. Germline V gene sequence: CDR1 ENHRY, CDR2 SYGVKD. The CDR3 extends over 14 amino acids. In making TCR cDNA, 5'RACE template switching added a universal primer site and UMIs to it. TCRdb passed the 5' RACE reads through MiXCR, listing each CDR3 protein once. The sample lists approximately 170,000 distinct CDR3 sequences, 9.5% to 11% occurring once. Study results and caveats: The CD4 compartment and the CD8 compartment contained a small share of clonotypes in common.

The chain uses TRBV10-3 and TRBJ2-7; D uncertain. This TCR was sampled from a man between 18 and 35 years old who received the YFV17D yellow fever vaccine. Specimen: CD8+ T cells sorted from PBMCs, collected 15 days after the yellow fever booster vaccination. The CDR3 nucleotides are TGTGCCGTGTCCTCGACGGCGACCTCCTACGAGCAGTACTTC. It codes for CAVSSTATSYEQYF.